This TCR beta chain was observed in a study of shared clonotypes between healthy human individuals. Study background: Donors, aged 18 to 49, were a couple of women and three men.

Produced via immunoSEQ multiplex PCR; TCRdb's table is partial and in-frame only. Of about 1 million clones listed, approximately 76% were seen once; the top ten hold approximately 1.5%. The germline V and J ends were trimmed by 3 bases and 5 bases, with 9 bases remaining between them. CDR3 length: 12 residues. Germline-derived CDR1 and CDR2 are SGHRS and YFSETQ. Each donor was a Caucasian adult residing in Nashville, Tennessee. Study findings and constraints: The sharing of 4% to 5.5% of naive CD4 clonotypes was seen across a few donors. Sequencing of the sorted subsets was shown by rarefaction to be incomplete despite large depth.

As for this clone: Antigen unknown.

The chain uses TRBV5-1 and TRBJ2-7, with D possibly being TRBD1 (6 bases). The sequencing sample was made of memory CD4+ T cells sorted from blood. Subset denoted: CD45RA-negative fraction. This sequence was found in a man aged 18 to 30 in good health. The CDR3 is CASSWQGHEQYF. The DNA of the CDR3 is TGCGCCAGCAGCTGGCAGGGGCACGAGCAGTACTTC.